This section outlines one T cell receptor beta chain sequence together with its context. The data were obtained in a study of blood T cell repertoires in COVID-19. Study-level information: Sources were T cells, B-cell-depleted T cells, or PBMCs; the material itself was cDNA or gDNA.

The CDR3 runs 14 residues. The V gene's germline CDR1 is PRHDT and CDR2 FYEKMQ (reference sequence). V was trimmed by 5 bases and J by 4 bases, leaving 14 bases between them. The data were produced by immunoSEQ multiplex PCR, yet TCRdb's version contains in-frame clones alone and is incomplete. The table includes some 180,000 clones, roughly 80% detected once. Sequenced sample: peripheral blood. The source is a human donor in a cohort sampled during active COVID-19. The rearrangement links TRBV13 to TRBJ1-1; D perhaps matches TRBD1 (5 bases). CDR3 amino acids: CASSPTGESTEAFF. The CDR3, as DNA: TGTGCCAGCAGCCCGACGGGGGAGAGCACTGAAGCTTTCTTT.